Each of the 23 T cell receptor beta chains below was sequenced from the same sample in a study of radiation and T cells in renal cell carcinoma. Time point noted: blood 2 weeks post-SBRT. Treatment denoted: 15 Gy SBRT to primary tumor, nephrectomy 4 weeks later. Assay: immunoSEQ multiplex PCR; the TCRdb copy retains only in-frame clones and omits some. The sample records about 130,000 clones, roughly 91% being singletons. The sample consisted of blood, taken from a patient whose treatment included radiotherapy and nephrectomy. The source is a woman in her 70s with renal cell carcinoma.

This clone was counted once. V and J are TRBV15 and TRBJ1-2; TRBD1 aligns across 8 bases. Losses at the gene ends were 3 bases for V and 2 bases for J; bases not matched to a gene: 5. Germline-derived CDR1 and CDR2 are LNHNV and YYDKDF (reference sequence). The CDR3 totals 15 residues. The CDR3 loop reads CATSRDRVTNYGYTF. As DNA, the CDR3 is TGTGCCACCAGCAGGGACAGGGTTACCAACTATGGCTACACCTTC.

The CDR3 DNA is TGTGCCAGTAGTAAGCGGTGGACAGTTAATAGCAATCAGCCCCAGCATTTT. Its protein product is CASSKRWTVNSNQPQHF. This chain connects TRBV19 to TRBJ1-5; tentatively, D is TRBD1 (6 bases). CDR1 and CDR2 from the germline V gene are LNHDA and SQIVND (reference sequence). This CDR3 comprises 17 residues. V gave up 4 bases and J gave up 0 bases, with 16 bases separating them.

V usage is TRBV19 and J usage is TRBJ2-7; 9 bases line up with TRBD2. Germline CDR1 reads LNHDA; CDR2 reads SQIVND (reference sequence). The V segment lost 5 bases and the J segment 0 bases; nucleotides outside the gene matches: 5. This CDR3 has 15 residues. The CDR3 sequence is CASSLAGTRSYEQYF. The CDR3 nucleotides are TGTGCCAGTAGTCTAGCGGGGACGCGCTCCTACGAGCAGTACTTC.

The chain links TRBV30 to TRBJ2-7, with 9 positions matching TRBD1. Germline V gives CDR1 GTSNPN, CDR2 SVGIG (reference sequence). V was clipped by 0 bases and J by 5 bases; unmatched bases: 5. This CDR3 spans 14 amino acids. CDR3 in amino acids: CAWSVRDRANEQYF. CDR3 nucleotides: TGTGCCTGGAGTGTTAGGGACAGGGCTAACGAGCAGTACTTC.

In its sample, this clone was seen a few times. The chain uses TRBV4-1 and TRBJ1-5; no clear D. The V gene lost 3 bases and the J gene lost 2 bases, with 14 bases spanning the gap. The CDR3 is 16 residues long. Germline V gene data show CDR1 as MGHRA and CDR2 as YSYEKL. CDR3 nucleotides: TGCGCCAGCAGCCAGGGATGGGGTGGGGGCAATCAGCCCCAGCATTTT. Its translation is CASSQGWGGGNQPQHF.

The chain recombines TRBV9 with TRBJ2-5, with 9 bases aligning to TRBD2. The ends lost 0 bases at V and 4 bases at J; junction bases unmatched: 10. The CDR3 loop spans 17 amino acids. Germline V CDR1 and CDR2: SGDLS, YYNGEE. CDR3 amino acids: CASSVASGGLGGETQYF. CDR3 DNA sequence: TGTGCCAGCAGCGTAGCCAGCGGGGGGCTAGGCGGAGAGACCCAGTACTTC.

The V gene is TRBV27, the J gene TRBJ2-7, with D perhaps TRBD1 or TRBD2 (6 bases each). CDR3 length: 15 amino acids. Germline V gene data show CDR1 as MNHEY and CDR2 as SMNVEV (reference sequence). The ends were cut back, 6 bases at V and 4 bases at J, with 19 bases in the middle. This CDR3 is CASSLARGAGYEQYF. The CDR3 DNA reads TGTGCCAGCAGCCTCGCGAGGGGGGCAGGGTACGAGCAGTACTTC.

This sequence joins TRBV2 and TRBJ2-3, with 8 bases that match TRBD2. This CDR3 has 15 residues. The V segment lost 5 bases and the J segment 4 bases; nucleotides outside the gene matches: 8. CDR1 is SNHLY, CDR2 FYNNEI, per germline. Here the CDR3 reads CASSPGGGLADTQYF. The CDR3 DNA follows: TGTGCCAGCAGTCCGGGCGGGGGGCTTGCAGATACGCAGTATTTT. The full variable domain, its missing parts supplied by reference TRBV2 and TRBJ2-3, is EPEVTQTPSHQVTQMGQEVILRCVPISNHLYFYWYRQILGQKVEFLVSFYNNEISEKSEIFDDQFSVERPDGSNFTLKIRSTKLEDSAMYFCASSPGGGLADTQYFGPGTRLTVL.

This clone was detected only once. CDR3 region: CASSWDRVKNIQYF. DNA for the CDR3: TGTGCCAGCAGCTGGGACAGGGTCAAAAACATTCAGTACTTC. This rearrangement joins TRBV5-6 to TRBJ2-4; the match to TRBD1 covers 9 bases. The CDR3 contains 14 residues. Per the germline V gene, CDR1 is SGHDT and CDR2 is YYEEEE. V was clipped by 3 bases and J by 3 bases; unmatched bases: 1.

The chain joins TRBV5-8 to TRBJ1-4, with TRBD1 matching 7 bases. Germline V gives CDR1 SGHTS, CDR2 YDEGEE. J lost 8 bases, V lost 0 bases, and 7 bases had no gene match. The CDR3 totals 15 residues. The DNA for the CDR3 is TGTGCCAGCAGCTTGGCTGACAGGGTGGACGAAAAACTGTTTTTT. This sequence encodes CASSLADRVDEKLFF.

The rearrangement uses TRBV6-1 and TRBJ2-7; 9 bases agree with TRBD2. This CDR3 region has 12 residues. Germline V lookup: CDR1 MNHNS, CDR2 SASEGT. The CDR3 nucleotides are TGTGCCAGCAGTGAAGGGGGGACTAGCTCTTTAGTC. Translated: CASSEGGTSSLV.

The V and J genes are TRBV5-6 and TRBJ2-3; D uncertain. Trimming removed 4 bases at V and 0 bases at J, with 12 bases between. CDR3 length: 15 residues. Germline V gene sequence: CDR1 SGHDT, CDR2 YYEEEE. CDR3 nucleotides: TGTGCCAGCAGCGGGGTGGACGGAAGCACAGATACGCAGTATTTT. Its translation is CASSGVDGSTDTQYF.

The rearrangement joins TRBV9 to TRBJ1-3; D not certain. Trimming took off 2 bases at V and 0 bases at J, with 12 bases between the two ends. The germline gives CDR1 SGDLS, CDR2 YYNGEE. This CDR3 contains 16 residues. CDR3 coding DNA: TGTGCCAGCAGCGTCGGACGGGCTCCCTCTGGAAACACCATATATTTT. Its translation: CASSVGRAPSGNTIYF.

The chain has TRBV10-3 and TRBJ2-7; 9 bases map to TRBD2. The CDR3 is 19 residues long. Germline assignment: CDR1 ENHRY and CDR2 SYGVKD. V dropped 0 bases and J dropped 0; count of bases not matched to a gene: 12. The CDR3 is CAISESTASGASISYEQYF. The CDR3 nucleotides are TGTGCCATCAGTGAGTCGACCGCTAGCGGGGCGAGTATCTCCTACGAGCAGTACTTC.

This rearrangement joins TRBV7-2 to TRBJ1-3; D may be TRBD1 (5 bases). The CDR3 is 15 residues long. Trimming left V 2 bases short and J 2 bases short, with 10 bases between. Germline CDR1 and CDR2: SGHTA and FQGNSA. CDR3 DNA sequence: TGTGCCAGCAGCTTAATCGACAGAGCTGGAAACACCATATATTTT. This encodes CASSLIDRAGNTIYF.

J is TRBJ2-3 and V is TRBV29-1, with D perhaps TRBD1 (5 bases). Germline CDR1 SQVTM, CDR2 ANQGSEA. Deletions cut 5 bases from V and 2 bases from J, with 14 bases between. The CDR3 length is 14 residues. Here the CDR3 reads CSVTGVWPTDTQYF. In nucleotides, the CDR3 is TGCAGCGTTACAGGTGTCTGGCCCACAGATACGCAGTATTTT.

The chain has TRBV6-1 and TRBJ2-7, with D possibly matching TRBD1 (6 bases). Trimming took off 6 bases at V and 4 bases at J, with 16 bases between the two ends. Germline-derived CDR1 and CDR2 are MNHNS and SASEGT. This CDR3 spans 14 amino acids. Written as DNA, the CDR3 is TGTGCCAGCAGAATACAGGGCAATACGTACGAGCAGTACTTC. Protein sequence: CASRIQGNTYEQYF.

The V gene is TRBV28, the J gene TRBJ2-2; 8 positions match TRBD1. This CDR3 region has 15 residues. The germline gives CDR1 MDHEN, CDR2 SYDVKM. With 5 bases clipped from V and 0 bases from J, the junction kept 2 bases outside the gene matches. This CDR3 is CASSRQGSNTGELFF. The CDR3 bases are TGTGCCAGCAGTCGACAGGGGTCGAACACCGGGGAGCTGTTTTTT. Full variable domain (outside the CDR3, taken from reference TRBV28 and TRBJ2-2): DVKVTQSSRYLVKRTGEKVFLECVQDMDHENMFWYRQDPGLGLRLIYFSYDVKMKEKGDIPEGYSVSREKKERFSLILESASTNQTSMYLCASSRQGSNTGELFFGEGSRLTVL.

This clone was seen more than once but under ten times. This sequence joins TRBV27 and TRBJ1-6; D not certain. V was clipped by 3 bases and J by 6 bases, with 12 bases between them. The CDR3 consists of 15 residues. CDR1 is MNHEY and CDR2 is SMNVEV in the germline V gene (reference sequence). The CDR3 loop reads CASSFAGRPNSPLHF. CDR3 bases: TGTGCCAGCAGTTTCGCCGGACGCCCTAATTCACCCCTCCACTTT.

The chain is built from TRBV6-5 and TRBJ1-3; D unresolved. This CDR3 is 14 amino acids long. The V end lost 0 bases, the J end lost 4 bases, and 7 bases lay between the germline ends. CDR1 MNHEY and CDR2 SVGAGI come from the germline V gene. CDR3 sequence (DNA): TGTGCCAGCAGTTACTCGGCGAGGGGAAACACCATATATTTT. It encodes CASSYSARGNTIYF.

This chain uses TRBV30 with TRBJ2-3; TRBD2 agrees at 9 bases. The CDR3 is 14 residues long. J was trimmed by 5 bases and V by 3 bases; bases with no gene match: 6. The germline V gene has CDR1 GTSNPN and CDR2 SVGIG (reference sequence). The DNA for the CDR3 is TGTGCCTGGAGATTAGCGGGGGTGAGAGATACGCAGTATTTT. Translated: CAWRLAGVRDTQYF.

A single count supports this clone. The rearrangement links TRBV6-5 to TRBJ1-4; 7 nucleotides line up with TRBD1. The CDR3 runs 15 residues. V was pared by 4 bases and J by 4 bases, with 6 bases of the junction left unmatched. Germline CDR1 and CDR2: MNHEY and SVGAGI. The CDR3 DNA sequence: TGTGCCAGCAGTTTAAAGGGACAGAGTAATGAAAAACTGTTTTTT. This encodes CASSLKGQSNEKLFF.

This clone was observed a single time. The V call is TRBV5-1, the J call TRBJ1-4, with 10 bases fitting TRBD1. After removal of 7 bases from V and 5 bases from J, the junction contained 5 bases not matched to a gene. CDR1 SGHRS and CDR2 YFSETQ come from the germline V gene. The CDR3 extends over 14 amino acids. The CDR3 DNA reads TGCGCCAGCCATGAGGGACAGGGGAATGAAAAACTGTTTTTT. As protein: CASHEGQGNEKLFF.